This T cell receptor beta chain was recovered during a study of T cells after somatic rescue of genetic block. Profiled with immunoSEQ multiplex PCR; TCRdb holds only in-frame clones, not every one. In the table there are about 72,000 clones, approximately 91% of which are singletons. From germline, CDR1 is SGHRS and CDR2 YFSETQ. The V end was cut by 4 bases, the J end by 0 bases, with 13 bases between. This CDR3 is 16 amino acids long. The chain employs TRBV5-1 and TRBJ2-2; D perhaps matches TRBD1 (5 bases). The specimen sequenced was peripheral blood mononuclear cells (PBMCs). The receptor comes from a young man. The CDR3 loop reads CASSPTPGTNTGELFF. For the CDR3, the DNA is TGCGCCAGCAGCCCCACCCCAGGGACGAACACCGGGGAGCTGTTTTTT.